This entry is about one T cell receptor beta chain. Per germline, CDR1 KGHDR and CDR2 SFDVKD. CDR3 length: 12 residues. Trimming removed 3 bases from V and 6 bases from J, with 7 bases in between. Per the original data handling: For nucleated cells, counts were estimated from reference gene primer amplification. The table came from immunoSEQ multiplex PCR; TCRdb's copy has only in-frame clones and leaves some out. That table is the source of V, J and clone size, and D and trimming were worked out from the DNA. This sample has some 250,000 clones; 86% occur once, and the top ten carry 9.5% to 15%. This entry is derived from a study of blood T cell repertoires in COVID-19. The wider study: Samples came from the United States, Italy and Spain, spanning acute and convalescent COVID-19.

During active infection, Seattle patients enrolled and were then monitored through disease. The rearrangement links TRBV24-1 to TRBJ1-1, with D unresolved. Sequencing was done on a sample of peripheral blood. The receptor's source is a woman in her twenties or thirties with COVID-19, enrolled during active disease. The DNA of the CDR3 is TGTGCCACCAGTGATGGGAGGGCTGAAGCTTTCTTT. Its protein product is CATSDGRAEAFF.